A selection of T cell receptor beta chains follows, all from one sample in a study of regulatory T cells in long-lasting Graves disease. Each CDR3 protein is one row after TCRdb ran MiXCR on the multiplex PCR reads. The repertoire holds 410,000 or so distinct CDR3 sequences, around 14% seen once, with 16% in the top ten. The data were also submitted as part of a second study, on T cells in Graves' hyperthyroidism and ophthalmopathy.

The sequences come from peripheral blood mononuclear cells (PBMCs), collected at new diagnosis, from a patient treated with antithyroid drugs. The receptors originated from a woman in her 30s with Graves disease. Each CDR3 is given with its conserved first and last residue. The order of the fields is clone size, D gene, V gene, J gene, CDR3 DNA, CDR3 protein. D genes are given only for firm matches. Where a row states a size, it is once, few, many or the class of an expanded clone; other rows omit it.

clone_size: few; d_call: TRBD2; v_call: TRBV3-1; j_call: TRBJ2-5; cdr3_nt: TGTGCCAGCAGTACGCTAGCGGGGAGCGTCCAAGAGACCCAGTACTTC; cdr3_aa: CASSTLAGSVQETQYF
clone_size: many; d_call: TRBD2; v_call: TRBV7-2; j_call: TRBJ2-1; cdr3_nt: TGTGCCAGCAGCATACTAGCGGGAGTAGGCAATGAGCAGTTCTTC; cdr3_aa: CASSILAGVGNEQFF
clone_size: NA; d_call: NA; v_call: TRBV4-1; j_call: TRBJ1-4; cdr3_nt: TGCGCCAGCAGCCAAGAGAACGGGATCCATAATGAAAAACTGTTTTTT; cdr3_aa: CASSQENGIHNEKLFF
clone_size: many; d_call: NA; v_call: TRBV20-1; j_call: TRBJ2-7; cdr3_nt: TGCAGTGCTAGAGATCTTCGAAGGGCGGCCTACGAGCAGTACTTC; cdr3_aa: CSARDLRRAAYEQYF
clone_size: few; d_call: TRBD1; v_call: TRBV4-1; j_call: TRBJ1-2; cdr3_nt: TGCGCCAGCAGCCAACAGGGGGACGGCTACACCTTC; cdr3_aa: CASSQQGDGYTF
clone_size: few; d_call: TRBD2; v_call: TRBV4-1; j_call: TRBJ2-2; cdr3_nt: TGCGCCAGCAGCCATCTTAGCGGGAGACTCACCGGGGAGCTGTTTTTT; cdr3_aa: CASSHLSGRLTGELFF
clone_size: many; d_call: TRBD2; v_call: TRBV5-1; j_call: TRBJ2-2; cdr3_nt: TGCGCCAGCAGCTTAACTAGCGGAACGAACACCGGGGAGCTGTTTTTT; cdr3_aa: CASSLTSGTNTGELFF
clone_size: many; d_call: NA; v_call: TRBV30; j_call: TRBJ1-1; cdr3_nt: TGTGCCTGGAGTGTAGACGATAGGGTAGCTTTCTTT; cdr3_aa: CAWSVDDRVAFF
clone_size: NA; d_call: NA; v_call: TRBV7-9; j_call: TRBJ2-7; cdr3_nt: TGTGCCAGCATCCGAGGGGGCGGGAGCTCCTACGAGCAGTACTTC; cdr3_aa: CASIRGGGSSYEQYF
clone_size: NA; d_call: NA; v_call: TRBV29-1; j_call: TRBJ1-1; cdr3_nt: TGCAGCGTTACCCTGGGGACTGAAGCTTTCTTT; cdr3_aa: CSVTLGTEAFF
clone_size: NA; d_call: NA; v_call: TRBV7-9; j_call: TRBJ2-7; cdr3_nt: TGTGCCAGCAGCCCCGACAACCACGAGCAGTACTTC; cdr3_aa: CASSPDNHEQYF
clone_size: NA; d_call: NA; v_call: TRBV19; j_call: TRBJ1-5; cdr3_nt: TGTGCCAGTAGTATACCCAGAATCGGCAATCAGCCCCAGCATTTT; cdr3_aa: CASSIPRIGNQPQHF
clone_size: NA; d_call: TRBD1; v_call: TRBV6-1; j_call: TRBJ1-1; cdr3_nt: TGTGCCAGCAGACTACAGGGGGCGTCTTCTTGGGTCACTGAAGCTTTCTTT; cdr3_aa: CASRLQGASSWVTEAFF
clone_size: few; d_call: NA; v_call: TRBV19; j_call: TRBJ1-5; cdr3_nt: TGTGCCAGTAGTAGTGATGGACGGGCCCTCAATCAGCCCCAGCATTTT; cdr3_aa: CASSSDGRALNQPQHF
clone_size: NA; d_call: NA; v_call: TRBV27; j_call: TRBJ2-7; cdr3_nt: TGTGCCAGCAGGGCAGGGACCCTCGCCTCCTACGAGCAGTACTTC; cdr3_aa: CASRAGTLASYEQYF
clone_size: many; d_call: TRBD2; v_call: TRBV29-1; j_call: TRBJ2-3; cdr3_nt: TGCAGCGGGAGGCTCAGCGGGAGGAGTACAGATACGCAGTATTTT; cdr3_aa: CSGRLSGRSTDTQYF
clone_size: few; d_call: NA; v_call: TRBV5-8; j_call: TRBJ1-3; cdr3_nt: TGTGCCAGCAGCTCTCCAGGGGTTTCTGGAAACACCATATATTTT; cdr3_aa: CASSSPGVSGNTIYF
clone_size: NA; d_call: TRBD2; v_call: TRBV19; j_call: TRBJ2-1; cdr3_nt: TGTGCCAGTAGTGGGGGGGGATATGAGCAGTTCTTC; cdr3_aa: CASSGGGYEQFF
clone_size: NA; d_call: NA; v_call: TRBV7-2; j_call: TRBJ2-3; cdr3_nt: TGTGCCAGCAGCTTAGCCCCTACAGGGCTCAAGCAGTATTTT; cdr3_aa: CASSLAPTGLKQYF
clone_size: many; d_call: NA; v_call: TRBV24-1; j_call: TRBJ2-5; cdr3_nt: TGTGCCACCAGTGATCGGCCGAGGGAGACCCAGTACTTC; cdr3_aa: CATSDRPRETQYF
clone_size: once; d_call: NA; v_call: TRBV12-3/TRBV12-4; j_call: TRBJ2-7; cdr3_nt: TGTGCCAGCACGCGGGATGACTACGAGCAGTACTTC; cdr3_aa: CASTRDDYEQYF
clone_size: many; d_call: TRBD1; v_call: TRBV11-2; j_call: TRBJ2-1; cdr3_nt: TGTGCCAGCAGCCCCAGGGACAGGGTGGCGTTCTTC; cdr3_aa: CASSPRDRVAFF
clone_size: many; d_call: TRBD1; v_call: TRBV7-3; j_call: TRBJ1-2; cdr3_nt: TGTGCCAGCAGCACCGGGACAGGGTGGTTCTATGGCTACACCTTC; cdr3_aa: CASSTGTGWFYGYTF
clone_size: many; d_call: TRBD2; v_call: TRBV6-2/TRBV6-3; j_call: TRBJ2-3; cdr3_nt: TGTGCCAGCGTGGAGGTAGCGGGAGGTTCAGATACGCAGTATTTT; cdr3_aa: CASVEVAGGSDTQYF
clone_size: few; d_call: NA; v_call: TRBV7-9; j_call: TRBJ1-6; cdr3_nt: TGTGCCAGCAGCTTAGCGTCAGAGCGACCCCTCCACTTT; cdr3_aa: CASSLASERPLHF
clone_size: NA; d_call: NA; v_call: TRBV6-1; j_call: TRBJ2-6; cdr3_nt: TGTGCCAGCAGGGTAGACAGAACCCCCTCTGGGGCCAACGTCCTGACTTTC; cdr3_aa: CASRVDRTPSGANVLTF
clone_size: many; d_call: NA; v_call: TRBV3-1; j_call: TRBJ1-2; cdr3_nt: TGTGCCAGCAGCCTAAAGCCCCAGCGAGGTGGCTACACCTTC; cdr3_aa: CASSLKPQRGGYTF
clone_size: few; d_call: NA; v_call: TRBV6-2/TRBV6-3; j_call: TRBJ2-7; cdr3_nt: TGTGCCAGCAGTTACGCAGGAGGGACGCAGGGCGAGCAGTACTTC; cdr3_aa: CASSYAGGTQGEQYF
clone_size: few; d_call: TRBD1; v_call: TRBV13; j_call: TRBJ2-3; cdr3_nt: TGTGCCAGCAGCACGGGACAGGGGGAAACAGATACGCAGTATTTT; cdr3_aa: CASSTGQGETDTQYF
clone_size: many; d_call: TRBD1; v_call: TRBV5-1; j_call: TRBJ1-5; cdr3_nt: TGCGCCAGCAGCAGGGGGGACAGTGGGTTCAATCAGCCCCAGCATTTT; cdr3_aa: CASSRGDSGFNQPQHF
clone_size: NA; d_call: TRBD2; v_call: TRBV7-3; j_call: TRBJ2-5; cdr3_nt: TGTGCCAGCAGCCCCCCCAGAGGTGTAGCGGGAGGGCCCCACGAGACCCAGTACTTC; cdr3_aa: CASSPPRGVAGGPHETQYF
clone_size: many; d_call: TRBD1; v_call: TRBV6-6; j_call: TRBJ2-2; cdr3_nt: TGTGCCAGCAGTTACTCGGGACAGATGAACACCGGGGAGCTGTTTTTT; cdr3_aa: CASSYSGQMNTGELFF
clone_size: many; d_call: NA; v_call: TRBV20-1; j_call: TRBJ1-1; cdr3_nt: TGCAGTGCTAGAGGGGGAGAAGAGACTGAAGCTTTCTTT; cdr3_aa: CSARGGEETEAFF
clone_size: many; d_call: NA; v_call: TRBV12-3/TRBV12-4; j_call: TRBJ2-7; cdr3_nt: TGTGCCAGCAGCCCTCGGCTAAGTGTTGAGTACGAGCAGTACTTC; cdr3_aa: CASSPRLSVEYEQYF
clone_size: many; d_call: NA; v_call: TRBV6-1; j_call: TRBJ1-1; cdr3_nt: TGTGCCAGCAGGGGAGTGAACACTGAAGCTTTCTTT; cdr3_aa: CASRGVNTEAFF
clone_size: many; d_call: TRBD1; v_call: TRBV20-1; j_call: TRBJ1-1; cdr3_nt: TGCAGTGCCCGACGAGCTGGGACAGCCACTGAAGCTTTCTTT; cdr3_aa: CSARRAGTATEAFF
clone_size: many; d_call: TRBD2; v_call: TRBV20-1; j_call: TRBJ2-3; cdr3_nt: TGCAGTGCTGTATTAGCGGGAGTAAGCACAGATACGCAGTATTTT; cdr3_aa: CSAVLAGVSTDTQYF